This section outlines one T cell receptor (beta chain) sequence together with its context. Its cognate antigen is unknown. These data come from a study of cytomegalovirus exposure and HLA in healthy donors. Study-wide points: Presence/absence analyses supposed approximately even sequencing depth among donors.

The PCR contained 60 Vbeta and 13 Jbeta primers. The repertoire was sequenced with immunoSEQ multiplex PCR; TCRdb's copy has only in-frame clones and lacks some. This sample carries approximately 150,000 clones, roughly 70% of them seen once, and the ten largest clones take around 2.8%. Trimming pared 2 bases from V and 0 bases from J, leaving 14 bases between. The V gene's germline CDR1 is LNHDA and CDR2 SQIVND (reference sequence). The CDR3 has 16 amino acids. Sequencing was performed on PBMCs. The chain links TRBV19 to TRBJ2-7; TRBD2 might be the D (6 bases). The origin of this receptor is a middle-aged woman in good health and CMV-seropositive. CDR3: CASSINAGRNSYEQYF. CDR3 nucleotides: TGTGCCAGTAGTATAAACGCGGGACGGAACTCCTACGAGCAGTACTTC.